These 19 T cell receptor beta chains share one sample of origin, sequenced in a study of T cells after yellow fever vaccination. TCRdb ran MiXCR on the 5' RACE reads and lists one entry per CDR3 protein. The table has 360,000 or so distinct CDR3 sequences, roughly 12% seen once. The input for sequencing was PBMCs, taken on the day of the first yellow fever vaccination. Receptors originate from a man between 18 and 29 years old who received the YFV17D yellow fever vaccine.

This clonotype occurred many times. The chain joins TRBV2 to TRBJ2-3; D may be TRBD2 (5 bases). Trimming removed 2 bases from V and 8 bases from J, with 17 bases in between. Germline CDR1 reads SNHLY; CDR2 reads FYNNEI. The CDR3 is 15 amino acids. The CDR3 region has the DNA TGTGCCAGCAGTGAAAGGTCTCTAGCAAGCAGTACGCAGTATTTT. Its protein product is CASSERSLASSTQYF.

This clonotype was found many times. The chain employs TRBV12-3 or TRBV12-4 and TRBJ1-1, with D perhaps matching TRBD1 (5 bases). The CDR3 has 14 residues. The ends were cut back, 7 bases at V and 3 bases at J, with 15 bases in the middle. In DNA form, the CDR3 reads TGTGCCAGCACTTTGAGGTCAGGGCACACTGAAGCTTTCTTT. The encoded protein is CASTLRSGHTEAFF.

This clonotype has only a few counts. The J gene is TRBJ1-1, the V gene TRBV5-1; D uncertain. Trimming shortened V by 1 base and J by 10 bases, and 14 bases separated the two germline ends. CDR3 length equals 13 residues. Germline loops: CDR1 SGHRS, CDR2 YFSETQ. DNA of the CDR3: TGCGCCAGCAGCTTGTTCCAGGCCCTTCGAGCTTTCTTT. It translates to CASSLFQALRAFF.

This clonotype has more than one count but fewer than ten. The chain has TRBV6-2 or TRBV6-3 and TRBJ1-6; unclear D gene. The CDR3 is 13 residues long. V lost 0 bases and J 9 bases, leaving 6 bases between the germline ends. Germline V CDR1 and CDR2: MNHEY, SVGEGT. The CDR3 is CASSYSAGSPLHF. DNA for the CDR3: TGTGCCAGCAGTTACTCGGCAGGTTCACCCCTCCACTTT.

The rearrangement uses TRBV7-2 and TRBJ1-1; the D is unclear. V lost 1 base to trimming and J lost 5 bases, with 14 bases between them. The CDR3 runs to 15 residues. Germline V gene lookup returns CDR1 SGHTA and CDR2 FQGNSA. The CDR3 sequence is CASSLVVGMSTEAFF. The CDR3 DNA sequence: TGTGCCAGCAGCTTAGTTGTGGGGATGAGTACTGAAGCTTTCTTT.

The chain couples TRBV6-2 or TRBV6-3 to TRBJ2-7; maybe TRBD2 (5 bases). The CDR3 contains 14 residues. V was cut by 2 bases and J by 2 bases, with 10 bases left in between. Germline values: CDR1 MNHEY, CDR2 SVGEGT. CDR3 DNA sequence: TGTGCCAGCAGTTACCTCGGAGCGGCCTACGAGCAGTACTTC. It codes for CASSYLGAAYEQYF.

The V and J genes are TRBV11-2 and TRBJ2-2, with 11 bases that match TRBD1. The germline gives CDR1 SGHAT, CDR2 FQNNGV. V lost 6 bases, J lost 5 bases, and 14 bases stayed unmatched. CDR3 length: 18 amino acids. In DNA, the CDR3 is TGTGCCAGCAGGGGACAGGGGGGTTTCCTAGAGAGGACCGGGGAGCTGTTTTTT. Translated, it gives CASRGQGGFLERTGELFF.

The chain couples TRBV6-1 to TRBJ1-1; perhaps TRBD1 as D (6 bases). Germline CDR1 and CDR2: MNHNS and SASEGT. Deletions cut 8 bases from V and 6 bases from J, with 19 bases between. This CDR3 comprises 14 residues. The CDR3 DNA sequence: TGTGCCAGCTTCAGGGGACTCCTCTCTCCTGAAGCTTTCTTT. Protein sequence: CASFRGLLSPEAFF.

This clonotype has a handful of counts. This rearrangement joins TRBV5-4 to TRBJ2-5; D not resolved. The germline gives CDR1 SGHNT, CDR2 YYREEE (reference sequence). Trimming left V 0 bases short and J 4 bases short, with 13 bases between. The length of the CDR3 is 15 residues. DNA of the CDR3: TGTGCCAGCAGCTTGGTAGCCGACCGCCGAGAGACCCAGTACTTC. Amino acid sequence: CASSLVADRRETQYF.

This clonotype was found a few times. The gene calls are TRBV7-8 and TRBJ2-7, with 10 nucleotides matching TRBD1. This CDR3 comprises 15 residues. V gave up 5 bases and J gave up 2 bases; unmatched junction bases: 6. Germline V lookup: CDR1 SGHVS, CDR2 FQNEAQ. For the CDR3, the DNA is TGTGCCAGCAGCCATGCCGGGACAGGGGCCTACGAGCAGTACTTC. It is translated as CASSHAGTGAYEQYF. Full variable domain (rest looked up from reference TRBV7-8 and TRBJ2-7): GAGVSQSPRYKVAKRGQDVALRCDPISGHVSLFWYQQALGQGPEFLTYFQNEAQLDKSGLPSDRFFAERPEGSVSTLKIQRTQQEDSAVYLCASSHAGTGAYEQYFGPGTRLTVT.

The rearrangement links TRBV10-3 to TRBJ2-5; the D gene could be TRBD1 or TRBD2 (5 bases each). Trimming left V 3 bases short and J 5 bases short, with 10 bases between. Germline loops: CDR1 ENHRY, CDR2 SYGVKD. This CDR3 has 13 amino acids. CDR3 bases: TGTGCCATCAGTGACGGGGCCCCGGAGACCCAGTACTTC. It codes for CAISDGAPETQYF.

The chain employs TRBV10-3 and TRBJ1-2; perhaps TRBD1 as D (6 bases). V was clipped by 0 bases and J by 6 bases, with 14 bases between them. CDR1 and CDR2 (germline): ENHRY, SYGVKD. The CDR3 contains 15 residues. CDR3 sequence reads: CAISESRIPGDGYTF. CDR3 bases: TGTGCCATCAGTGAGTCGAGAATCCCAGGGGATGGCTACACCTTC.

This clonotype has at least ten counts. The genes are TRBV10-3 and TRBJ2-3; D is uncertain. CDR1 ENHRY and CDR2 SYGVKD come from the germline V gene. The V and J ends lost 6 bases and 6 bases respectively, with 7 bases between them. This CDR3 is 11 amino acids long. Here the CDR3 reads CAIRERDTQYF. In DNA, the CDR3 is TGTGCCATCAGGGAGAGGGATACGCAGTATTTT.

A few counts support this clonotype. The CDR3 DNA reads as TGCAGCGTTGGGGGACAGCCCACCGGGGAGCTGTTTTTT. Translated, it gives CSVGGQPTGELFF. This chain uses TRBV29-1 with TRBJ2-2; 7 bases are shared with TRBD1. Per germline, CDR1 SQVTM and CDR2 ANQGSEA. Trimming at V came to 4 bases and at J to 4 bases, leaving 3 bases not matched to a gene. This CDR3 is built from 13 residues.

This rearrangement joins TRBV7-2 to TRBJ2-5; TRBD1 agrees at 9 bases. Per the germline V gene, CDR1 is SGHTA and CDR2 is FQGNSA. This CDR3 has 14 residues. J was trimmed by 6 bases and V by 5 bases; bases with no gene match: 7. As DNA, the CDR3 is TGTGCCAGCAGCCAAAACAGGGGGCCGAAGACCCAGTACTTC. It translates to CASSQNRGPKTQYF.

This clonotype was detected a few times. This chain links TRBV20-1 with TRBJ2-3, with D unresolved. CDR1 DFQATT and CDR2 SNEGSKA come from the germline V gene (reference sequence). This CDR3 is built from 15 residues. Trimming took 6 bases from V and 0 from J, leaving 16 bases between them. CDR3 loop: CSAPGSARSTDTQYF. The DNA for the CDR3 is TGCAGTGCCCCAGGCTCGGCGAGAAGCACAGATACGCAGTATTTT.

This clonotype has only a few counts. The chain employs TRBV9 and TRBJ1-3; D call uncertain. Per the germline V gene, CDR1 is SGDLS and CDR2 is YYNGEE. Trimming took off 0 bases at V and 4 bases at J, with 14 bases between the two ends. The CDR3 has 16 amino acids. This CDR3 is CASSVGEGILGNTIYF. The CDR3 coding sequence is TGTGCCAGCAGCGTAGGAGAGGGAATATTGGGAAACACCATATATTTT.

The J gene is TRBJ2-1, the V gene TRBV7-2; 13 bases map to TRBD2. From germline, CDR1 is SGHTA and CDR2 FQGNSA. The CDR3 has 17 amino acids. V trimming: 5 bases; J trimming: 6 bases; junction bases outside the gene matches: 10. CDR3 amino acids: CASSLVATSGGFNEQFF. CDR3 nucleotides: TGTGCCAGCAGCCTCGTAGCGACTAGCGGGGGGTTCAATGAGCAGTTCTTC.

This clonotype showed up just a few times. The CDR3 is CASSGYVVDEQYF. CDR3 DNA: TGTGCCAGCAGCGGGTACGTAGTGGACGAGCAGTACTTC. J is TRBJ2-7 and V is TRBV7-2; D remains unclear. V lost 5 bases and J 5 bases, leaving 13 bases between the germline ends. Germline CDR1 and CDR2: SGHTA and FQGNSA. The CDR3 runs to 13 residues.